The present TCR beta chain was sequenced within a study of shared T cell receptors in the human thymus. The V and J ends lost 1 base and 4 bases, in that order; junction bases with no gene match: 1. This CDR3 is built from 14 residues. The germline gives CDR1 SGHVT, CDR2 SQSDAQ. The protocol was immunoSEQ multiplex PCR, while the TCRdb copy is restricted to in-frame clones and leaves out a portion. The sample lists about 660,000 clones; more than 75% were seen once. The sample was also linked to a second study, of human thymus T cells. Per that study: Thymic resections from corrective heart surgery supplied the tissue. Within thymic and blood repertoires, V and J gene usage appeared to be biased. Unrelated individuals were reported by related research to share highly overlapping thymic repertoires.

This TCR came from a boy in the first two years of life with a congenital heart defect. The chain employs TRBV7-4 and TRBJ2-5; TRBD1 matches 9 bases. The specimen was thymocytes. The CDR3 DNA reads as TGTGCCAGCAGCTTAGAACAGGGGGCAGAGACCCAGTACTTC. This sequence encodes CASSLEQGAETQYF. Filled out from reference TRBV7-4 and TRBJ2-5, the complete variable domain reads GAGVSQSPRYKVAKRGRDVALRCDSISGHVTLYWYRQTLGQGSEVLTYSQSDAQRDKSGRPSGRFSAERPERSVSTLKIQRTEQGDSAVYLCASSLEQGAETQYFGPGTRLLVL.